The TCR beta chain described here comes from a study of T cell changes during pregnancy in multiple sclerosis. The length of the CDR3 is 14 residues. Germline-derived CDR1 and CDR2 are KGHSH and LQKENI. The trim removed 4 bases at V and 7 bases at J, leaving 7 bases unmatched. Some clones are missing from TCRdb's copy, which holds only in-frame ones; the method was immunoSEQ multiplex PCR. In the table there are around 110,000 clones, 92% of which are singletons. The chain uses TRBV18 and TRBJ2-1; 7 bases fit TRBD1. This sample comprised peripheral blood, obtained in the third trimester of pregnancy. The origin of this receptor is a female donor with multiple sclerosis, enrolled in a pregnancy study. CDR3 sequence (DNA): TGTGCCAGCTCACAAAATCCGGGACAGAATGAGCAGTTCTTC. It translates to CASSQNPGQNEQFF.